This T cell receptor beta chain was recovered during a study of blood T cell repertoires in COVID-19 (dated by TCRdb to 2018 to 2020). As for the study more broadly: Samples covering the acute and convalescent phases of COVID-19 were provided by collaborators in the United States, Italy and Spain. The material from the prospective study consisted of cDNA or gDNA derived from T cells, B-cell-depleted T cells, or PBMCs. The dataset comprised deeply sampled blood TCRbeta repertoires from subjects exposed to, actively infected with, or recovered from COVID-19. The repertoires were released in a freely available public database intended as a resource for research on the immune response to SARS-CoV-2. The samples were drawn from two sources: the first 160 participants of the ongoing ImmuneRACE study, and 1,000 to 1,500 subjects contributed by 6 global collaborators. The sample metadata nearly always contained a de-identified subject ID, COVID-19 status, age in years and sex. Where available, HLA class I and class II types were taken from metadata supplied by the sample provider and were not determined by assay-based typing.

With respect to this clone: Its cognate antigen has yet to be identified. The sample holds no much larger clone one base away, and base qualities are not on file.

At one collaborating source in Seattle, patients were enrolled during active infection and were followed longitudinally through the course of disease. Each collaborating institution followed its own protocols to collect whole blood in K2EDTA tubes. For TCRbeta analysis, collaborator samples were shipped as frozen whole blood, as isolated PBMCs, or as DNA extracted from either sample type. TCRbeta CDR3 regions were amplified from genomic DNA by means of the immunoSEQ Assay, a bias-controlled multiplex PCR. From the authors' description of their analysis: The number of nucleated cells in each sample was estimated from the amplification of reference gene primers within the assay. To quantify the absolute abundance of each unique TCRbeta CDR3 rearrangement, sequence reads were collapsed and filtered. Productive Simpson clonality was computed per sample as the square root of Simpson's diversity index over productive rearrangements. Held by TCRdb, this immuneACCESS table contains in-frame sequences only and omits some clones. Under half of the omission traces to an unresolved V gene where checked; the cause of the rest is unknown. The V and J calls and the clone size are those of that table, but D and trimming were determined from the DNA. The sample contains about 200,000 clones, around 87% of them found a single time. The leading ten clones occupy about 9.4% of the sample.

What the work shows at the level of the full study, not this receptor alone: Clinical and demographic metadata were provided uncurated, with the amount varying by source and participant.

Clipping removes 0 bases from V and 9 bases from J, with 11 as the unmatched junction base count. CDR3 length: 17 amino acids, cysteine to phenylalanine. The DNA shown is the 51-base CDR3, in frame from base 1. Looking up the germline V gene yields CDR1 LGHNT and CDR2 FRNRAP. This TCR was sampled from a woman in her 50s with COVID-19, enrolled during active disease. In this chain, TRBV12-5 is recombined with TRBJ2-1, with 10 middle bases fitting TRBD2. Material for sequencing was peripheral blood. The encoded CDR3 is CASGLVVLSGGAIEQFF. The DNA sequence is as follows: TGTGCTAGTGGTTTGGTAGTCTTAAGCGGGGGGGCGATTGAGCAGTTCTTC.